This T cell receptor (beta chain) is drawn from a study of CD8 T cells in Susac syndrome. The authors reverse transcribed about 0.45 to 1 ug RNA with random hexamers. TCRdb processed the immunoSEQ multiplex PCR reads anew with MiXCR; each CDR3 protein has one entry. The sample contains 75,000 to 80,000 distinct CDR3 sequences, around 94% of which appear only once. V was cut by 2 bases and J by 4 bases, with 11 bases left in between. The CDR3 runs 14 residues. CDR1 PRHDT and CDR2 FYEKMQ come from the germline V gene (reference sequence). The authors negatively isolated CD8+ and CD4+ T cells and FACS-enriched TEMRA cells.

Input material: CD8+ T cells from PBMCs. The chain combines TRBV13 with TRBJ2-5; no reliable D call. This TCR came from a human donor with Susac syndrome. The CDR3 loop is CASSLRSSRETQYF. The CDR3 nucleotides are TGTGCCAGCAGCTTACGGAGTAGTCGAGAGACCCAGTACTTC.